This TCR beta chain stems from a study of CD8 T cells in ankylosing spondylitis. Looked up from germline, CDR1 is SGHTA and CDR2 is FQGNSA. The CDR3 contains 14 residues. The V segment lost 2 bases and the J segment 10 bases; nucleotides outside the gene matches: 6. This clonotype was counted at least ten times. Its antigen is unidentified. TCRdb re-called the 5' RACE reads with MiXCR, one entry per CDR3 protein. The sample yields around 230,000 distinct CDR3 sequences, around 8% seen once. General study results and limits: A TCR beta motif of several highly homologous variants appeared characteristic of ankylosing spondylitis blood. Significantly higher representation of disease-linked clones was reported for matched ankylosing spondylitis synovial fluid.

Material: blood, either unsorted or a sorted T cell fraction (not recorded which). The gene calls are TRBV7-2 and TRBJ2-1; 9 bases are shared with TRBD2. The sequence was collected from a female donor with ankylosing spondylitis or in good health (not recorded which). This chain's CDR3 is CASSLSSGTPEQFF. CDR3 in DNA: TGTGCCAGCAGCTTATCTAGCGGGACCCCGGAGCAGTTCTTC.